A single sample gave rise to the 3 T cell receptor beta chains below, sequenced in a study of PD-1 blockade in classical Hodgkin lymphoma. All the patients suffered relapse after autologous stem cell transplantation, and brentuximab vedotin exposure differed. Using immunoSEQ multiplex PCR, the repertoire was profiled, and TCRdb retains in-frame clones only, with some absent. The sample holds fewer than 25,000 clones; 70% to 80% are singletons and the top ten take about 40%. The sequenced sample was peripheral blood mononuclear cells (PBMCs), obtained before the second cycle of nivolumab. The receptors derive from a human donor with classical Hodgkin lymphoma.

This chain uses TRBV7-2 with TRBJ2-6, with D uncertain. The CDR3 runs 18 residues. Trimming left V 5 bases short and J 5 bases short, with 22 bases between. The germline V gene has CDR1 SGHTA and CDR2 FQGNSA. Here the CDR3 DNA reads TGTGCCAGCAGCACGGTTGGCAGACGACAAAGTCGGGCCAACGTCCTGACTTTC. This sequence encodes CASSTVGRRQSRANVLTF.

This clone was seen only a few times. J is TRBJ1-1 and V is TRBV6-4, with no clear D. Trimming took 2 bases from V and 4 from J, leaving 8 bases between them. The CDR3 runs 13 residues. Looked up from germline, CDR1 is MRHNA and CDR2 is SNTAGT. CDR3 amino acids: CASSDESGTEAFF. The CDR3 DNA sequence: TGTGCCAGCAGTGACGAAAGTGGCACTGAAGCTTTCTTT.

The J gene is TRBJ1-2, the V gene TRBV14; 7 bases align to TRBD1. Germline CDR1 SGHDN, CDR2 FVKESK. The CDR3 consists of 12 residues. V dropped 4 bases and J dropped 8; count of bases not matched to a gene: 4. The CDR3 nucleotides read TGTGCCAGCAGCCTTACAGGGGTCGGCTACACCTTC. Encoded protein: CASSLTGVGYTF.